This T cell receptor beta chain was recovered during a study of T cell repertoires in cytomegalovirus infection. For the study at large: A matching HLA type, together with CMV infection, was signaled by public TCR beta signatures.

This clonotype appeared a few times. Antigen specificity is unknown. One entry per CDR3 protein results from TCRdb running MiXCR on the reads. Here the sample spans about 890,000 distinct CDR3 sequences, around 29% being singletons. Whole-study findings and limits: Across the ex vivo response, the dominant clonotypes were HLA-C-restricted CMV-specific TCR beta clonotypes.

The sample consisted of cultured CD8+ T cells from PBMCs, taken from culture after CMV antigen stimulation. This receptor was taken from a human donor in good health (CMV status not recorded). Some clones in this sample may be carry-over from other donors' samples.

CDR3 DNA sequence: TGTGCCAGCAGTTTTATATGGGCAGGGGGCGAAGGCTACACCTTC. Translated: CASSFIWAGGEGYTF. This chain connects TRBV12-3 or TRBV12-4 to TRBJ1-2; 8 bases fit TRBD1. V shed 3 bases and J 8 bases; nucleotides not matched to a gene: 11. The CDR3 is made up of 15 amino acids.